This note documents a single T cell receptor (beta chain) sequence. Its antigen is not identified. No patient received treatment before thyroid surgery. This entry is derived from a study of metastatic and nonmetastatic thyroid tumors. Study at large: Where malignant and benign thyroid patients were concerned, repertoires were compared across blood and tumor or nodule tissue. Study outcomes and limitations: In blood and tumor, TCR beta diversity was reportedly significantly higher in malignant thyroid tumors than in benign nodules.

CDR3 size: 13 residues. Trimming shortened V by 7 bases and J by 2 bases, and 10 bases separated the two germline ends. In germline, CDR1 is SNHLY, CDR2 FYNNEI. TCRdb re-called clones via MiXCR from the PCR reads. The sample shows around 38,000 clones, roughly 25% of them seen only once. The clonotype originates from a female donor with papillary thyroid cancer or a benign thyroid nodule (not recorded which). Some clones in this sample may be carry-over from other donors' samples. The sequenced material came from blood. This sequence joins TRBV2 and TRBJ2-3; D is ambiguous. This CDR3 reads CASNPAFTDTQYF. The CDR3 DNA sequence: TGTGCCAGCAACCCGGCCTTCACAGATACGCAGTATTTT. Together with reference TRBV2 and TRBJ2-3, the CDR3 gives the full variable domain: EPEVTQTPSHQVTQMGQEVILRCVPISNHLYFYWYRQILGQKVEFLVSFYNNEISEKSEIFDDQFSVERPDGSNFTLKIRSTKLEDSAMYFCASNPAFTDTQYFGPGTRLTVL.